Following are 10 T cell receptor beta chains from one sample sequenced in a study of T cell clusters in autoimmune cytopenias. One tube held mixed TRB-A and TRB-B primer pools for touch-down PCR. TCRdb reprocessed the multiplex PCR reads, with one entry per CDR3 protein and no DNA. This sample's table reports about 11,000 distinct CDR3 sequences. TRB amplification used around 260 ng of peripheral blood genomic DNA. The data were also submitted as part of a second study, on T cell repertoires in aging, cancer and after chemotherapy.

Sequencing used peripheral blood. These TCRs come from a human donor in good health.

This chain connects TRBV6-4 to TRBJ2-3; without DNA, the TCRdb call of TRBD1 cannot be checked. The CDR3 sequence is 16 residues long. Germline CDR1 MRHNA, CDR2 SNTAGT. This chain's CDR3 is CASSDGAGDGTDTQYF.

The V call is TRBV7-2, the J call TRBJ2-5; the D call of TRBD1 rests on TCRdb alone, since no DNA is present to check it. Germline values: CDR1 SGHTA, CDR2 FQGNSA. This CDR3 is 19 amino acids long. The CDR3 reads CASSPTTSRWGAGVKTQYF. The full variable domain, completed using reference TRBV7-2 and TRBJ2-5, is GAGVSQSPSNKVTEKGKDVELRCDPISGHTALYWYRQSLGQGLEFLIYFQGNSAPDKSGLPSDRFSAERTGGSVSTLTIQRTQQEDSAVYLCASSPTTSRWGAGVKTQYFGPGTRLLVL.

This clonotype counts as medium-sized by frequency. V usage is TRBV10-3 and J usage is TRBJ2-7; TCRdb calls TRBD1, which cannot be checked without DNA. This CDR3 spans 11 amino acids. The germline CDR1 and CDR2 sequences are ENHRY and SYGVKD. The CDR3 loop reads CAIERDREQYF.

The chain is built from TRBV7-9 and TRBJ1-2; TCRdb's D call, TRBD1, is unchecked because there is no DNA. The CDR3 consists of 13 residues. Germline V gene sequence: CDR1 SEHNR, CDR2 FQNEAQ (reference sequence). The CDR3 is CANDLGSDYGYTF.

This clonotype is deemed medium-sized by its frequency. The chain carries TRBV29-1 and TRBJ2-7; TCRdb calls TRBD2, which cannot be checked without DNA. The CDR3 loop spans 13 amino acids. Germline V gene sequence: CDR1 SQVTM, CDR2 ANQGSEA. CDR3 sequence: CSVEVLDTYEQYF.

The chain links TRBV20-1 to TRBJ2-2. Germline CDR1 reads DFQATT; CDR2 reads SNEGSKA (reference sequence). CDR3 length: 13 amino acids. This CDR3 is CSAPRGNTGELFF.

This clonotype registers medium-sized (0.01 to 0.1%) by frequency. The chain combines TRBV30 with TRBJ1-1; TCRdb's assignment of TRBD1 cannot be checked, as there is no DNA. The CDR3 is made up of 13 amino acids. Per the germline V gene, CDR1 is GTSNPN and CDR2 is SVGIG (reference sequence). The CDR3 sequence is CAWTSTEGTEAFF.

The rearrangement uses TRBV9 and TRBJ2-1; the D call of TRBD1 rests on TCRdb alone, since no DNA is present to check it. This CDR3 is 16 amino acids long. The germline gives CDR1 SGDLS, CDR2 YYNGEE. The CDR3 here is CASSDQQGGSYNEQFF.

This clonotype is identified as medium-sized from frequency. V usage is TRBV6-2 or TRBV6-3 and J usage is TRBJ1-2; the D call from TCRdb, TRBD1, cannot be confirmed without DNA. The CDR3 totals 12 residues. Germline loops: CDR1 MNHEY, CDR2 SVGEGT. The CDR3 here is CASSQQEYGYTF.

The CDR3 sequence is CASSLTGAPDTEAFF. The genes are TRBV5-1 and TRBJ1-1; the D call of TRBD1 rests on TCRdb alone, since no DNA is present to check it. The CDR3 sequence is 15 residues long. Germline CDR1 SGHRS, CDR2 YFSETQ.